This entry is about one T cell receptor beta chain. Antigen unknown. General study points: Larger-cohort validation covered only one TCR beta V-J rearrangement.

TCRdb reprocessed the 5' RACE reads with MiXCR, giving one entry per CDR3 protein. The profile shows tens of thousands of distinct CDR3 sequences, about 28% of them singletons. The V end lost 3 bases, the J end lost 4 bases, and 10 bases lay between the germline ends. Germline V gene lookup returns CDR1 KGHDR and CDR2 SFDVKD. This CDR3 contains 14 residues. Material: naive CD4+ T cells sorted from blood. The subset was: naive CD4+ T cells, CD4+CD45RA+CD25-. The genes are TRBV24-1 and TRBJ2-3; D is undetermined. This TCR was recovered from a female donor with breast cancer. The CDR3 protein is CATSDPLLSDTQYF. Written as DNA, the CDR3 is TGTGCCACCAGTGATCCTCTCTTGTCAGATACGCAGTATTTT.